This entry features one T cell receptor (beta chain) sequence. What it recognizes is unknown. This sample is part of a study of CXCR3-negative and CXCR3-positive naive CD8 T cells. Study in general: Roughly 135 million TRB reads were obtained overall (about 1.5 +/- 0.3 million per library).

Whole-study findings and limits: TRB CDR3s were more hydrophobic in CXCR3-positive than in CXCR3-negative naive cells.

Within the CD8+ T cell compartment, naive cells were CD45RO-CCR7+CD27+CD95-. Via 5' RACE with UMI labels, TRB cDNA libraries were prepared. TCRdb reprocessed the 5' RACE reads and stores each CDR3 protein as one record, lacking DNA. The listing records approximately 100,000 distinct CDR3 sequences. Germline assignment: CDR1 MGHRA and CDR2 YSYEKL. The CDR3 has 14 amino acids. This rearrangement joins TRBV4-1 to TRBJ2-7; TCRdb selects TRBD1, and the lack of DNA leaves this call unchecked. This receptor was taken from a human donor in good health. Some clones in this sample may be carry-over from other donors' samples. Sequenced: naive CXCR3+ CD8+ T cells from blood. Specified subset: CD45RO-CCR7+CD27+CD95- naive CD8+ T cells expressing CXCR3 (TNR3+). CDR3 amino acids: CASSLGQVEREQYF.